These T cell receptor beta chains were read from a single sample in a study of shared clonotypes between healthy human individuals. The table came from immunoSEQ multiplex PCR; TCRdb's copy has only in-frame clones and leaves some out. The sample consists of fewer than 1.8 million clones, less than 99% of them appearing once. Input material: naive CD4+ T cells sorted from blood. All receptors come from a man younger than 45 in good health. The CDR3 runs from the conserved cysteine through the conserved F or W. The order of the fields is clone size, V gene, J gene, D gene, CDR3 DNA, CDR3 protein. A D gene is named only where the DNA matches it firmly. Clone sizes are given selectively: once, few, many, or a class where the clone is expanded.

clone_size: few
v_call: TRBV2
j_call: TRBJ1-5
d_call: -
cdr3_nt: TGTGCCAGCAGTGCCCGCGGGACACAAAATCAGCCCCAGCATTTT
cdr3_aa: CASSARGTQNQPQHF

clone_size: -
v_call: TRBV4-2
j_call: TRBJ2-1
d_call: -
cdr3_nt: TGTGCCAGCAGCCCCACGGCAGCCCCCGAGTACAATGAGCAGTTCTTC
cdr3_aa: CASSPTAAPEYNEQFF

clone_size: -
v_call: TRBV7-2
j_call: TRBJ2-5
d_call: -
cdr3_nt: TGTGCCAGCAGCTTGGGCCAAGAGACCCAGTACTTC
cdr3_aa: CASSLGQETQYF

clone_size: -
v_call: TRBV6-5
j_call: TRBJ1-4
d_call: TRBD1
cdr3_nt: TGTGCCAGCAGTCGGGACAGGGAGGAAAAACTGTTTTTT
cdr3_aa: CASSRDREEKLFF

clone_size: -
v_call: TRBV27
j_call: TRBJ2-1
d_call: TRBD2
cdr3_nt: TGTGCCAGCAGTCCCGGGACTATAGACAGCTACAATGAGCAGTTCTTC
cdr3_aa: CASSPGTIDSYNEQFF

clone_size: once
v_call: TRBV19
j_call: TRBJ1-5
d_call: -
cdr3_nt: TGTGCCAGTAGTAGGGGCCTTCGACAGCCCCAGCATTTT
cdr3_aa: CASSRGLRQPQHF

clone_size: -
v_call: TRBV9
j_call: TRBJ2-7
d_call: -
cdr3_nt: TGTGCCAGCAGCGTGAGGGGTTTGGACGAGCAGTACTTC
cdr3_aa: CASSVRGLDEQYF

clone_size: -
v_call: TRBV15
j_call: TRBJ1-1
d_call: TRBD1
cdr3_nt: TGTGCCACCAGCGCCCGGACAGGCATGAACACTGAAGCTTTCTTT
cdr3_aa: CATSARTGMNTEAFF

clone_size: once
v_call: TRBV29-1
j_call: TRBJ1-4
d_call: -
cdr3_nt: TGCAGCGTTGACATAACAGGGTCGGGGGGGGAAAAACTGTTTTTT
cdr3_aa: CSVDITGSGGEKLFF

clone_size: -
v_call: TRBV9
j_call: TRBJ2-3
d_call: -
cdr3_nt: TGTGCCAGCAGCGTAGTCGGTTCAGATACGCAGTATTTT
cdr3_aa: CASSVVGSDTQYF

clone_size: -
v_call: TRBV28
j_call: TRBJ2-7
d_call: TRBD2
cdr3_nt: TGTGCCAGCAGTTCACGTTCGAGGACTAGCGGGAGATACGAGCAGTACTTC
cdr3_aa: CASSSRSRTSGRYEQYF

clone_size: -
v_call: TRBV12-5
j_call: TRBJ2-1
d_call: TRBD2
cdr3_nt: TGTGCTAGTGGTTTACCCGGACTAGCGGGACACAATGAGCAGTTCTTC
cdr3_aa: CASGLPGLAGHNEQFF

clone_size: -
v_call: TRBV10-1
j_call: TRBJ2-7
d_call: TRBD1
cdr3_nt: TGCGCCAGACCGGTACAGGGGGGAAAGGGTTGGGAGCAGTACTTC
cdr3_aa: CARPVQGGKGWEQYF

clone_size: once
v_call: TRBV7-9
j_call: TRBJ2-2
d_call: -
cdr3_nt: TGTGCCAGCAGCTTAGTCGGGACTGTAGCCACCGGGGAGCTGTTTTTT
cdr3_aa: CASSLVGTVATGELFF

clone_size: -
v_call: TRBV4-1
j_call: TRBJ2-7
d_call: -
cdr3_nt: TGCGCCAGCAGCCACCTAAGGGTAATGCCCCCCTACGAGCAGTACTTC
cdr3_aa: CASSHLRVMPPYEQYF

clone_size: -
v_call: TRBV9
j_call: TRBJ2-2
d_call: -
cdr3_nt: TGTGCCAGCAGCTTGCGGGGCCCCGGGGAGCTGTTTTTT
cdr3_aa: CASSLRGPGELFF

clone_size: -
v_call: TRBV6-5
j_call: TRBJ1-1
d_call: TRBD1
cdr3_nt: TGTGCCAGCAAACTACAGGGGAAAAACACTGAAGCTTTCTTT
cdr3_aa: CASKLQGKNTEAFF

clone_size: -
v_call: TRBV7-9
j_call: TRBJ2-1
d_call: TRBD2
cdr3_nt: TGTGCCAGCAGCTCGGGACTAGCGGTAAATGAGCAGTTCTTC
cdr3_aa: CASSSGLAVNEQFF

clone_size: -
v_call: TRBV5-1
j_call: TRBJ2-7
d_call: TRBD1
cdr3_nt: TGCGCCAGCAGGACAGGGGTCTATCCCGAGCAGTACTTC
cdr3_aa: CASRTGVYPEQYF

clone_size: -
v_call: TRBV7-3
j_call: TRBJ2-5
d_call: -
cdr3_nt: TGTGCCAGCAGCTTACGGGGCCGAGAGACCCAGTACTTC
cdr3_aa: CASSLRGRETQYF

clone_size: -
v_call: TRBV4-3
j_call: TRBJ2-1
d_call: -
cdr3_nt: TGCGCCAGCAGCCAGCAACAACCAGGGTACAATGAGCAGTTCTTC
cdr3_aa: CASSQQQPGYNEQFF

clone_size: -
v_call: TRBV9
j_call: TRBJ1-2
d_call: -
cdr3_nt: TGTGCCAGCAGCCGAGACAGCCTCCGGGCTGGCTACACCTTC
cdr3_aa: CASSRDSLRAGYTF

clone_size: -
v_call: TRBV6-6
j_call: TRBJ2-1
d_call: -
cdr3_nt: TGTGCCAGCAGTTACTCGAGGGGCTTGACCTACAATGAGCAGTTCTTC
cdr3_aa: CASSYSRGLTYNEQFF

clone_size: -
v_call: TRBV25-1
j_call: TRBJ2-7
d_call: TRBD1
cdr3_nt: TGTGCCAGCAGTCTGACAGGGGCGGGGGAGCAGTACTTC
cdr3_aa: CASSLTGAGEQYF

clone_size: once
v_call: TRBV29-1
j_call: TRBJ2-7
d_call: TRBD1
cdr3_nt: TGCAGCGTTGAAAGGACAGGCTCTGGCGAGCAGTACTTC
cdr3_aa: CSVERTGSGEQYF

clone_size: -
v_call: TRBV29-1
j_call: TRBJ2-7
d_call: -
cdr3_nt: TGCAGCCCTCCGGGAGCGGTTTGCTCCTACGAGCAGTACTTC
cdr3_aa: CSPPGAVCSYEQYF

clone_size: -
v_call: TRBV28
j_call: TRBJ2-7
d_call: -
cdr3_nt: TGTGCCAGCAGTTTATGGGGAGGTGGAGGGCCCAACGAGCAGTACTTC
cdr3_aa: CASSLWGGGGPNEQYF

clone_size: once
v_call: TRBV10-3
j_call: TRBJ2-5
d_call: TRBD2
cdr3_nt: TGTGCCATCAGTCTGACTAGCGGGAGTGGAGAGACCCAGTACTTC
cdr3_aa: CAISLTSGSGETQYF

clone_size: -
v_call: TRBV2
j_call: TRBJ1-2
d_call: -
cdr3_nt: TGTGCCAGCAGTGATGAAAGGATCGGCTATGGCTACACCTTC
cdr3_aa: CASSDERIGYGYTF

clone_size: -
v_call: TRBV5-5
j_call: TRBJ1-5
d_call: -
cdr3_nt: TGTGCCAGCAGCACGGAGGTGGGGTATCAGCCCCAGCATTTT
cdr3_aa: CASSTEVGYQPQHF

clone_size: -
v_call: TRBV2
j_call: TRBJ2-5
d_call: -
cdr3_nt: TGTGCCAGCACTTATACAGGGTTAGAGACCCAGTACTTC
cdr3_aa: CASTYTGLETQYF

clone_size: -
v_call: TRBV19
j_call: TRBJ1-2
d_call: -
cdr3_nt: TGTGCCAGTAGTGGCGGGGGAGGTCGCGGCTACACCTTC
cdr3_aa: CASSGGGGRGYTF

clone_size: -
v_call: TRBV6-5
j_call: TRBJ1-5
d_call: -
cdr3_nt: TGTGCCAGCACCAACAAACGGGGGCCCCAGCATTTT
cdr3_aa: CASTNKRGPQHF

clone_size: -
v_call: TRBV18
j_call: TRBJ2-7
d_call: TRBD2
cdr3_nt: TGTGCCAGCACTGAGGGACTAGAACGCGAGCAGTACTTC
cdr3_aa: CASTEGLEREQYF

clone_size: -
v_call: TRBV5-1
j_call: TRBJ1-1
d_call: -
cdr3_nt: TGCGCCAGCAGCTTGGTAGGCGGGGGGAACACTGAAGCTTTCTTT
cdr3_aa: CASSLVGGGNTEAFF

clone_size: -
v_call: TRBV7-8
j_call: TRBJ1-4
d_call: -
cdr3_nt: TGTGCCAGCAGCGCGGGTCCCCGGCGGGAAAAACTGTTTTTT
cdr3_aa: CASSAGPRREKLFF

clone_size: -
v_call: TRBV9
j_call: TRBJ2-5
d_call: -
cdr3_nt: TGTGCCAGCAGCGTGGGAGCAATCCCCCAAGAGACCCAGTACTTC
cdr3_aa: CASSVGAIPQETQYF

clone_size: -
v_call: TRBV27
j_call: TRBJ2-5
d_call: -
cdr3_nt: TGTGCCAGCAGTTTTACCACAGCTCAAGAGACCCAGTACTTC
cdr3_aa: CASSFTTAQETQYF

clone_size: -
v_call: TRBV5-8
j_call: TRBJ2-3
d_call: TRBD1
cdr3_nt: TGTGCCAGCAGCGTAGGGACAGGCCTTCACACAGATACGCAGTATTTT
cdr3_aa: CASSVGTGLHTDTQYF

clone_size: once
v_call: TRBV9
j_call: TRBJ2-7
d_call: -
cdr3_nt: TGTGCCAGCAGCGGGGATCAGGTTATAGGCTACGAGCAGTACTTC
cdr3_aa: CASSGDQVIGYEQYF

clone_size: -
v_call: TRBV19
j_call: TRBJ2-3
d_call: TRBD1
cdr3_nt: TGTGCCAGTAGTATAGGAGGGACAGCCACAGATACGCAGTATTTT
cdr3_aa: CASSIGGTATDTQYF

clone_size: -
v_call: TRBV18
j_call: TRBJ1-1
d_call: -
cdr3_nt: TGTGCCAGCTCACCATTAATACTACTGAACACTGAAGCTTTCTTT
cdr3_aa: CASSPLILLNTEAFF

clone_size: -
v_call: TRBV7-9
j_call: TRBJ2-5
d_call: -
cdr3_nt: TGTGCCAGCAGCCCAGGGCGTCAATTTTCGGAGACCCAGTACTTC
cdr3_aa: CASSPGRQFSETQYF

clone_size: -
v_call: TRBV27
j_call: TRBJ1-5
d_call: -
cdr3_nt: TGTGCCAGCAGTTTGGATCTTGGGAGCAATCAGCCCCAGCATTTT
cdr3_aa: CASSLDLGSNQPQHF

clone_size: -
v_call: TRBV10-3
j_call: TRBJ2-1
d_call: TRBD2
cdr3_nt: TGTGCCATCAGTGAGTTGATTTCCGGGACTAGCCACAATGAGCAGTTCTTC
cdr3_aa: CAISELISGTSHNEQFF

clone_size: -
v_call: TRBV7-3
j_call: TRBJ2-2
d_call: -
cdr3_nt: TGTGCCAGCAGAATACAGGGTACCACCGGGGAGCTGTTTTTT
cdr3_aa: CASRIQGTTGELFF

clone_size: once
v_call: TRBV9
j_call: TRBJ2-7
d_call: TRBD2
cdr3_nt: TGTGCCAGCAGCACTGGACTAGCGGGAGTTCTATACGAGCAGTACTTC
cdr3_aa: CASSTGLAGVLYEQYF

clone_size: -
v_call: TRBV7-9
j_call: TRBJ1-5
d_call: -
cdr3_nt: TGTGCCAGCAGCTTAACTGAGTATCAGCCCCAGCATTTT
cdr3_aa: CASSLTEYQPQHF

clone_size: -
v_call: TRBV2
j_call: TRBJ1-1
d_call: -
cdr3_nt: TGTGCCAGCAGTGAACGGCACTTGAACACTGAAGCTTTCTTT
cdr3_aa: CASSERHLNTEAFF

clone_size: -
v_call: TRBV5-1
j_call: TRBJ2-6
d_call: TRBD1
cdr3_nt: TGCGCCAGCAGCTTGGGGGCAGGGGGCGGTTATTCTGGGGCCAACGTCCTGACTTTC
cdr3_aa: CASSLGAGGGYSGANVLTF

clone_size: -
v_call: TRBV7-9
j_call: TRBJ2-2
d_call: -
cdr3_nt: TGTGCCAGCAGCCTTAGAATGGCCGGGGAGCTGTTTTTT
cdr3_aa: CASSLRMAGELFF

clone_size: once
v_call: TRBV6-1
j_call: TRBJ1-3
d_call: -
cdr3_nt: TGTGCCAGCTCCCTCCGGGCCTCTGGAAACACCATATATTTT
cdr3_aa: CASSLRASGNTIYF

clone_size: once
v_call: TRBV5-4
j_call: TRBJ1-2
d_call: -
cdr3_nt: TGTGCCAGCAGCTTGGGCCAGTCTAACTATGGCTACACCTTC
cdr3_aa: CASSLGQSNYGYTF

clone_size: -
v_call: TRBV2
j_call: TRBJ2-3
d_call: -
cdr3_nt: TGTGCCAGCAGCGTTACAGATACGCAGTATTTT
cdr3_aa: CASSVTDTQYF

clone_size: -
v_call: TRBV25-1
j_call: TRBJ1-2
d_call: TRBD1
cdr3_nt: TGTGCCAGCGCAGTAGGGGGCAGCGGCTACACCTTC
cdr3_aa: CASAVGGSGYTF

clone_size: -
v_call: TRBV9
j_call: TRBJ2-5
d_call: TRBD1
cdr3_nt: TGTGCCAGCAGCCACCCCTTGGGACAGGGTATCGTGACCCAGTACTTC
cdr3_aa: CASSHPLGQGIVTQYF

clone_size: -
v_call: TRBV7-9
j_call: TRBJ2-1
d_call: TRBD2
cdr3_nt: TGTGCCAGCAGCCCTCGGGGTAGCGGGTACAATGAGCAGTTCTTC
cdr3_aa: CASSPRGSGYNEQFF

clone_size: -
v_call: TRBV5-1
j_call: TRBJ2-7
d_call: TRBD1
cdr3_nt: TGCGCCAGCAGCCCCGGGACAGGGGCCTCCTACGAGCAGTACTTC
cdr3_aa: CASSPGTGASYEQYF